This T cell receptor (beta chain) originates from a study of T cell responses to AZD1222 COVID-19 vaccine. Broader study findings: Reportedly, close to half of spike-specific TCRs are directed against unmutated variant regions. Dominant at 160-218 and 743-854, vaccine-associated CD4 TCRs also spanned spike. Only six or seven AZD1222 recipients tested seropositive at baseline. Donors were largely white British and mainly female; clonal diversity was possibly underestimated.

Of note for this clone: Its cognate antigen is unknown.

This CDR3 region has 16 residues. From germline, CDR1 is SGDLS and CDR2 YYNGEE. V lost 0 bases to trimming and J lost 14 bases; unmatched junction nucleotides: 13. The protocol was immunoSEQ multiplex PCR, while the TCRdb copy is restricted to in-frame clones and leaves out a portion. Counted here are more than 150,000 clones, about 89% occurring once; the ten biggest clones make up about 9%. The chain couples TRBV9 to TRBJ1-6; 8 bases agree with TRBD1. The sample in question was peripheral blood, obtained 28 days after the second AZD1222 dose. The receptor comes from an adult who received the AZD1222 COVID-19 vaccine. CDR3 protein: CASSVGTGQIGMSLHF. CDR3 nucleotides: TGTGCCAGCAGCGTAGGGACAGGGCAGATTGGTATGTCCCTCCACTTT.